Shown below are 26 T cell receptor beta chains from a single sample sequenced in a study of cytomegalovirus exposure and HLA in healthy donors. A multiplex PCR was run with 60 Vbeta primers and 13 Jbeta primers. Profiling relied on immunoSEQ multiplex PCR, and the TCRdb table lists in-frame clones only, not all of them. Of more than 95,000 clones in the sample, around 80% were seen once. Sequencing was performed on PBMCs. All receptors come from a woman aged 40 to 50 in good health and CMV-seronegative.

The chain joins TRBV11-2 to TRBJ2-3, with 8 positions matching TRBD2. The CDR3 covers 16 residues. Germline V gene data show CDR1 as SGHAT and CDR2 as FQNNGV. Germline trimming cut 5 bases from V and 4 bases from J; bases unmatched to any gene: 11. DNA of the CDR3: TGTGCCAGCAGCCCAACCAGCGGGAGAGCGGCAGATACGCAGTATTTT. As protein: CASSPTSGRAADTQYF.

The rearrangement links TRBV11-2 to TRBJ2-2; 9 bases match TRBD1. From germline, CDR1 is SGHAT and CDR2 FQNNGV. The CDR3 runs to 18 residues. Trimming removed 6 bases from V and 2 bases from J; junction bases left unmatched: 13. The CDR3 reads CASRGGVGTGRNTGELFF. The CDR3 DNA reads TGTGCCAGCAGGGGAGGAGTTGGGACAGGGCGAAACACCGGGGAGCTGTTTTTT.

This rearrangement joins TRBV5-1 to TRBJ1-3; D is possibly TRBD1 (5 bases). The germline V gene has CDR1 SGHRS and CDR2 YFSETQ. The CDR3 loop spans 17 amino acids. Deletions cut 2 bases from V and 1 base from J, with 16 bases between. The CDR3 coding sequence is TGCGCCAGCAGCTTTGGGGCGGCCGGTGCTTCTGGAAACACCATATATTTT. It translates to CASSFGAAGASGNTIYF. Full variable domain (outside the CDR3, taken from reference TRBV5-1 and TRBJ1-3): KAGVTQTPRYLIKTRGQQVTLSCSPISGHRSVSWYQQTPGQGLQFLFEYFSETQRNKGNFPGRFSGRQFSNSRSEMNVSTLELGDSALYLCASSFGAAGASGNTIYFGEGSWLTVV.

The V call is TRBV25-1, the J call TRBJ2-1; TRBD2 matches 10 bases. Germline trimming cut 5 bases from V and 7 bases from J; bases unmatched to any gene: 8. Germline assignment: CDR1 MGHDK and CDR2 SYGVNS. The CDR3 spans 15 residues. CDR3 DNA: TGTGCCAGCAGTAAACCGGGACTAGCGCCTAATGAGCAGTTCTTC. Residues: CASSKPGLAPNEQFF.

The chain has TRBV5-5 and TRBJ1-1; the D gene is possibly TRBD1 (6 bases). Germline CDR1 and CDR2: SGHKS and YYEKEE (reference sequence). V was cut by 0 bases and J by 3 bases, with 12 bases left in between. The CDR3 is 15 residues long. The CDR3 loop is CASSLEPGVYTEAFF. CDR3 sequence (DNA): TGTGCCAGCAGCTTGGAGCCAGGGGTCTACACTGAAGCTTTCTTT. Variable domain in full (rest from reference TRBV5-5 and TRBJ1-1): DAGVTQSPTHLIKTRGQQVTLRCSPISGHKSVSWYQQVLGQGPQFIFQYYEKEERGRGNFPDRFSARQFPNYSSELNVNALLLGDSALYLCASSLEPGVYTEAFFGQGTRLTVV.

The sample holds one count of this clone. J is TRBJ2-1 and V is TRBV28; 9 bases map to TRBD2. The germline gives CDR1 MDHEN, CDR2 SYDVKM. This CDR3 has 16 residues. The V and J ends lost 7 bases and 7 bases, in that order; junction bases with no gene match: 14. The CDR3 nucleotides read TGTGCCAGCACCCGTAGCGGGAGCCTGACTTTGAATGAGCAGTTCTTC. It is translated as CASTRSGSLTLNEQFF.

This clone was detected once. The chain couples TRBV7-6 to TRBJ2-5, with TRBD1 as a possible D gene (6 bases). Germline V gene data show CDR1 as SGHVS and CDR2 as FNYEAQ. This CDR3 contains 14 residues. Trimming took 2 bases from V and 5 from J, leaving 12 bases between them. Here the CDR3 reads CASSLSGVIETQYF. Written as DNA, the CDR3 is TGTGCCAGCAGCTTATCAGGGGTAATTGAGACCCAGTACTTC.

The rearrangement uses TRBV7-9 and TRBJ2-3; 9 nucleotides line up with TRBD1. The CDR3 runs to 19 residues. Germline V lookup: CDR1 SEHNR, CDR2 FQNEAQ (reference sequence). With 2 bases clipped from V and 0 bases from J, the junction kept 12 bases outside the gene matches. The CDR3 coding sequence is TGTGCCAGCAGCTTACCTCTCCCGGGACAGGGCCAAAGCACAGATACGCAGTATTTT. Its translation is CASSLPLPGQGQSTDTQYF. Full variable domain (missing parts from reference TRBV7-9 and TRBJ2-3): DTGVSQNPRHKITKRGQNVTFRCDPISEHNRLYWYRQTLGQGPEFLTYFQNEAQLEKSRLLSDRFSAERPKGSFSTLEIQRTEQGDSAMYLCASSLPLPGQGQSTDTQYFGPGTRLTVL.

This clone was counted a single time. V gene TRBV4-3 combines with J gene TRBJ2-3, with 8 bases that match TRBD2. This CDR3 region has 16 residues. V dropped 1 base and J dropped 5; count of bases not matched to a gene: 8. Per the germline V gene, CDR1 is LGHNA and CDR2 is YSLEER. As DNA, the CDR3 is TGCGCCAGCAGCCAAGTAGGAAACGGGAGGGGAGATACGCAGTATTTT. This sequence encodes CASSQVGNGRGDTQYF.

This clone was observed a handful of times. The V gene is TRBV5-1, the J gene TRBJ2-5, with D possibly TRBD1 on 6 matching bases. This CDR3 contains 15 residues. The germline V gene encodes CDR1 SGHRS and CDR2 YFSETQ. V was shortened by 2 bases and J by 0 bases, with 11 bases between the two germline ends. The CDR3 loop is CASSLHGQNQETQYF. CDR3 bases: TGCGCCAGCAGCTTACATGGACAGAACCAAGAGACCCAGTACTTC.

J is TRBJ2-7 and V is TRBV28; tentatively, D is TRBD2 (5 bases). With 5 bases removed from V and 6 bases from J, the gap between germline ends came to 23 bases. CDR3 size: 16 residues. CDR1 is MDHEN and CDR2 is SYDVKM in the germline V gene. CDR3 bases: TGTGCCAGCAGTCCCACCCGGTCGGAGGACCGCGCCGAGCAGTACTTC. Protein: CASSPTRSEDRAEQYF.

This chain uses TRBV9 with TRBJ1-1; the D gene is possibly TRBD1 (6 bases). CDR1 is SGDLS and CDR2 is YYNGEE in the germline V gene. V lost 4 bases to trimming and J lost 1 base, with 20 bases between them. The length of the CDR3 is 17 residues. The CDR3 spells CASSPRTVTNPNTEAFF. The CDR3 DNA is TGTGCCAGCAGCCCTCGGACAGTAACAAACCCGAACACTGAAGCTTTCTTT.

The chain couples TRBV6-5 to TRBJ1-5; 7 bases fit TRBD1. V lost 6 bases to trimming and J lost 5 bases; unmatched junction nucleotides: 4. CDR3 length equals 13 residues. CDR1 is MNHEY and CDR2 is SVGAGI in the germline V gene. CDR3 loop: CASSTTGDQPQHF. For the CDR3, the DNA is TGTGCCAGCAGCACTACAGGGGATCAGCCCCAGCATTTT.

The chain combines TRBV6-1 with TRBJ1-1; D may be TRBD1 (5 bases). Trimming took 3 bases from V and 6 from J, leaving 8 bases between them. CDR3 length: 12 amino acids. CDR1 and CDR2 (germline): MNHNS, SASEGT. CDR3 DNA: TGTGCCAGCAGTGACTGGGGGGCTGAAGCTTTCTTT. It yields the protein CASSDWGAEAFF.

V is TRBV5-1 and J is TRBJ2-2; 7 bases are a match to TRBD2. The ends lost 6 bases at V and 1 base at J; junction bases unmatched: 3. The CDR3 loop spans 14 amino acids. Germline assignment: CDR1 SGHRS and CDR2 YFSETQ. The chain's CDR3 is CASTSGVNTGELFF. Written as DNA, the CDR3 is TGCGCCAGCACTAGCGGAGTGAACACCGGGGAGCTGTTTTTT.

Remarks on this clone: A read error may produce the germline difference seen at one junction end. Other DNA sequences in the sample encode the same CDR3. J is TRBJ2-7 and V is TRBV28; 11 nucleotides agree with TRBD1. CDR1 is MDHEN and CDR2 is SYDVKM in the germline V gene. The CDR3 covers 17 residues. The CDR3 region has the DNA TGTGCTAGCAGCTCCACCACGGACAGGGGGCATAGGTACGAGCAGTACTTC. Protein product: CASSSTTDRGHRYEQYF.

The chain uses TRBV9 and TRBJ1-1, with a possible D match to TRBD1 (6 bases). The CDR3 extends over 14 amino acids. V lost 3 bases and J lost 4, with 13 bases in between. Germline V gene data show CDR1 as SGDLS and CDR2 as YYNGEE. The CDR3 DNA sequence: TGTGCCAGCAGCGCCCTACTAGGGGGCACTGAAGCTTTCTTT. This gives the protein CASSALLGGTEAFF.

The CDR3 reads CASFYRESGNTIYF. DNA of the CDR3: TGTGCCAGCTTTTACAGGGAATCTGGAAACACCATATATTTT. The V call is TRBV18, the J call TRBJ1-3; D is possibly TRBD1 (6 bases). The germline V gene has CDR1 KGHSH and CDR2 LQKENI. Trimming took 7 bases from V and 1 from J, leaving 11 bases between them. The CDR3 runs to 14 residues.

The chain uses TRBV4-1 and TRBJ2-7; TRBD2 matches 11 bases. CDR3 size: 18 residues. With V trimmed by 0 bases and J by 4 bases, 11 bases remained unmatched. Per germline, CDR1 MGHRA and CDR2 YSYEKL. In DNA, the CDR3 is TGCGCCAGCAGCCAAGATCGGCTAGCGGGAGGACGATTTTACGAGCAGTACTTC. Translating gives CASSQDRLAGGRFYEQYF.

The chain combines TRBV18 with TRBJ1-4; D gene ambiguous. This CDR3 region has 17 residues. Per germline, CDR1 KGHSH and CDR2 LQKENI. The V end lost 0 bases, the J end lost 1 base, and 12 bases lay between the germline ends. CDR3 in amino acids: CASSPPKRARTNEKLFF. The CDR3 DNA reads as TGTGCCAGCTCACCACCGAAGAGGGCTAGAACTAATGAAAAACTGTTTTTT.

The chain combines TRBV18 with TRBJ1-3, with 7 bases matching TRBD1. Per germline, CDR1 KGHSH and CDR2 LQKENI. CDR3 length equals 16 residues. Losses at the gene ends were 5 bases for V and 0 bases for J; bases not matched to a gene: 7. The CDR3 DNA follows: TGTGCCAGCTCAACACAGGGGTCCCTCTCTGGAAACACCATATATTTT. It is translated as CASSTQGSLSGNTIYF.

Only one count was recorded for this clone. CDR3 sequence reads: CASLTGGRNQPQHF. Written as DNA, the CDR3 is TGTGCCAGCCTGACGGGGGGGCGAAATCAGCCCCAGCATTTT. The chain has TRBV28 and TRBJ1-5; maybe TRBD1 (6 bases). The V gene lost 8 bases and the J gene lost 4 bases, with 15 bases spanning the gap. Germline CDR1 reads MDHEN; CDR2 reads SYDVKM. The CDR3 covers 14 residues.

This clone was picked up a small number of times. The CDR3 here is CATSGLPNTGELFF. As DNA, the CDR3 is TGTGCCACCAGCGGGCTGCCAAACACCGGGGAGCTGTTTTTT. The V gene is TRBV15, the J gene TRBJ2-2, with no clear D. Trimming stripped 5 bases from V and 2 bases from J, with 9 bases between. The CDR3 loop spans 14 amino acids. CDR1 LNHNV and CDR2 YYDKDF come from the germline V gene (reference sequence).

The chain uses TRBV19 and TRBJ2-7, with TRBD1 matching 9 bases. The CDR3 runs to 14 residues. Germline V lookup: CDR1 LNHDA, CDR2 SQIVND (reference sequence). V was clipped by 6 bases and J by 1 base; unmatched bases: 4. The CDR3 reads CASSDRGESYEQYF. The CDR3, as DNA: TGTGCCAGTAGCGACAGGGGGGAATCCTACGAGCAGTACTTC. Full variable domain (remainder filled in from reference TRBV19 and TRBJ2-7): DGGITQSPKYLFRKEGQNVTLSCEQNLNHDAMYWYRQDPGQGLRLIYYSQIVNDFQKGDIAEGYSVSREKKESFPLTVTSAQKNPTAFYLCASSDRGESYEQYFGPGTRLTVT.

V usage is TRBV28 and J usage is TRBJ1-2; TRBD1 agrees at 7 bases. CDR3 length: 13 residues. CDR1 and CDR2 from the germline V gene are MDHEN and SYDVKM. The V segment lost 8 bases and the J segment 0 bases; nucleotides outside the gene matches: 3. The CDR3, as DNA: TGTGCCAGCCTTCAGGGGGCTAACTATGGCTACACCTTC. Translation: CASLQGANYGYTF.

In this sample, this clone turned up once. The chain employs TRBV6-1 and TRBJ1-1; possibly TRBD1 for D (5 bases). V was clipped by 10 bases and J by 3 bases, with 9 bases between them. The CDR3 length is 11 residues. Germline CDR1 reads MNHNS; CDR2 reads SASEGT. In DNA form, the CDR3 reads TGTGCCATAGGGGATTACACTGAAGCTTTCTTT. Amino acid sequence: CAIGDYTEAFF.